Listed below are T cell receptor beta chains from one sample, sequenced in a study of HIV-infected patients and healthy controls. MiXCR was run by TCRdb on the 5' RACE reads, yielding one entry per CDR3 protein. The sample has 9,000 to 15,000 distinct CDR3 sequences; just over 5% are singletons. The sequenced material came from blood. These receptors came from an adult in good health. CDR3s include the opening cysteine and the closing phenylalanine or tryptophan. Each record gives: D gene, V gene, clone size, J gene, CDR3 length, CDR3 DNA, CDR3 protein. The D gene is left open where the match is weak. The listing skips clone size in some rows; elsewhere it reads once, few, many or a size class.

d_call: .
v_call: TRBV30
clone_size: many
j_call: TRBJ2-6
cdr3_length: 14
cdr3_nt: TGTGCCTGGAGTGGGGGCTCTGGGGCCAACGTCCTGACTTTC
cdr3_aa: CAWSGGSGANVLTF

d_call: .
v_call: TRBV12-5
clone_size: many
j_call: TRBJ1-1
cdr3_length: 15
cdr3_nt: TGTGCTAGTGGCTCCCGGGACTCAGGGAAGACTGAAGCTTTCTTT
cdr3_aa: CASGSRDSGKTEAFF

d_call: TRBD1
v_call: TRBV5-1
clone_size: few
j_call: TRBJ2-3
cdr3_length: 15
cdr3_nt: TGCGCCAGCAGGATACTGGGACAGGGGGCAGATACGCAGTATTTT
cdr3_aa: CASRILGQGADTQYF

d_call: .
v_call: TRBV9
clone_size: many
j_call: TRBJ1-5
cdr3_length: 14
cdr3_nt: TGTGCCAGCAGCGTAGACAATAGCAATCAGCCCCAGCATTTT
cdr3_aa: CASSVDNSNQPQHF

d_call: .
v_call: TRBV19
clone_size: many
j_call: TRBJ1-5
cdr3_length: 15
cdr3_nt: TGTGCCAGTACCCAGGGAGTGGACGGGGTCCAGCCCCAGCATTTT
cdr3_aa: CASTQGVDGVQPQHF

d_call: .
v_call: TRBV5-1
clone_size: many
j_call: TRBJ2-2
cdr3_length: 15
cdr3_nt: TGCGCCAGCAGCTCCGGGTCCGCGAACACCGGGGAGCTGTTTTTT
cdr3_aa: CASSSGSANTGELFF

d_call: TRBD1
v_call: TRBV6-2/TRBV6-3
clone_size: .
j_call: TRBJ1-1
cdr3_length: 16
cdr3_nt: TGTGCCAGCAGTTCCAGGGGGTCGGTCACCAACACTGAAGCTTTCTTT
cdr3_aa: CASSSRGSVTNTEAFF

d_call: .
v_call: TRBV7-2
clone_size: medium-sized
j_call: TRBJ2-7
cdr3_length: 14
cdr3_nt: TGTGCCAGCAGCTTAAGTCACAGCTCCTACGAGCAGTACTTC
cdr3_aa: CASSLSHSSYEQYF

d_call: .
v_call: TRBV7-9
clone_size: medium-sized
j_call: TRBJ1-2
cdr3_length: 12
cdr3_nt: TGTGCCAGCAGCTTCACGGACTATGGCTACACCTTC
cdr3_aa: CASSFTDYGYTF

d_call: TRBD1
v_call: TRBV11-2
clone_size: medium-sized
j_call: TRBJ1-4
cdr3_length: 13
cdr3_nt: TGTGCCAGCAGCTCCGGGACAGTGGAAAAACTGTTTTTT
cdr3_aa: CASSSGTVEKLFF

d_call: .
v_call: TRBV20-1
clone_size: few
j_call: TRBJ2-1
cdr3_length: 10
cdr3_nt: TGCAGTGCCGCCGGCGGAGAGCAGTTCTTC
cdr3_aa: CSAAGGEQFF

d_call: .
v_call: TRBV5-6
clone_size: many
j_call: TRBJ2-1
cdr3_length: 14
cdr3_nt: TGTGCCAGCAGCTGGTGGCCAGAAGGGAATGAGCAGTTCTTC
cdr3_aa: CASSWWPEGNEQFF

d_call: TRBD1
v_call: TRBV4-1
clone_size: .
j_call: TRBJ1-2
cdr3_length: 14
cdr3_nt: TGCGCCAGCAGCCACGACAGGGGATCCTATGGCTACACCTTC
cdr3_aa: CASSHDRGSYGYTF

d_call: TRBD2
v_call: TRBV20-1
clone_size: many
j_call: TRBJ2-1
cdr3_length: 17
cdr3_nt: TGCAGTGCTAGAGACTCGATGACTAGCATCCTCGTCCATGAGCAGTTCTTC
cdr3_aa: CSARDSMTSILVHEQFF

d_call: TRBD1
v_call: TRBV11-2
clone_size: medium-sized
j_call: TRBJ2-7
cdr3_length: 15
cdr3_nt: TGTGCCAGCAGCTTAGATATGGGGACAGGCTACGAGCAGTACTTC
cdr3_aa: CASSLDMGTGYEQYF

d_call: TRBD1
v_call: TRBV28
clone_size: medium-sized
j_call: TRBJ2-2
cdr3_length: 15
cdr3_nt: TGTGCCAGCAGGATGACAGGGGGCCTCACCGGGGAGCTGTTTTTT
cdr3_aa: CASRMTGGLTGELFF

d_call: .
v_call: TRBV12-3/TRBV12-4
clone_size: few
j_call: TRBJ2-5
cdr3_length: 13
cdr3_nt: TGTGCCAGCAGTCAGGGACCCCCAGCGGCCCAGTACTTC
cdr3_aa: CASSQGPPAAQYF